The 30 T cell receptor beta chains below were found in one sample sequenced in a study of spatial heterogeneity in lung cancer (dated by TCRdb to the late 2010s). The antigens of these receptors remain unknown. The time point tag for this specimen amounts to: sample taken at primary tumor resection. The study at large found these results: The tumor nonsynonymous mutation count correlated with the number of expanded intratumoral alpha and beta TCRs.

Receptors were amplified or captured by 5' RACE. Sequencing took place on a NextSeq 500. Starting from the raw public reads, TCRdb applied fastp trimming at Q25, assembled clones with MiXCR and retained in-frame beta chains. Rows matching on CDR3 protein sequence are summarized as one entry with the most common DNA and genes. This sample lists around 13,000 distinct CDR3 sequences; roughly 5% were detected once. 20% to 25% of the sample is taken by the ten largest. The material sequenced was lung tumor tissue, taken at surgery. These receptors came from a male donor with early-stage non-small cell lung cancer.

This clonotype has a count of ten or more. V usage is TRBV7-2 and J usage is TRBJ1-6; D ambiguous. Per germline, CDR1 SGHTA and CDR2 FQGNSA. The CDR3 has 12 residues. Trimming left V 3 bases short and J 10 bases short, with 7 bases between. In nucleotides, the CDR3 is TGTGCCAGCAGCTTGGGTGTCTCACCCCTCCACTTT. Translated, it gives CASSLGVSPLHF.

This clonotype appeared many times. The chain uses TRBV2 and TRBJ1-6, with D tentatively TRBD1 (6 bases). The CDR3 loop spans 13 amino acids. The germline gives CDR1 SNHLY, CDR2 FYNNEI. Trimming cost V 7 bases and J 7 bases, with 11 bases left between them. CDR3 amino acids: CASTLRGNSPLHF. CDR3 coding DNA: TGTGCCAGCACCCTAAGGGGGAATTCACCCCTCCACTTT.

This clonotype was seen ten or more times. The chain is built from TRBV2 and TRBJ2-5; maybe TRBD1 (6 bases). CDR1 and CDR2 (germline): SNHLY, FYNNEI. Between the trimmed V and J ends, which lost 6 bases and 4 bases, there was a span of 9 bases. The CDR3 is made up of 12 amino acids. The CDR3 is CASRQGTETQYF. CDR3 nucleotide sequence: TGTGCCAGCAGACAGGGAACAGAGACCCAGTACTTC.

J is TRBJ2-5 and V is TRBV19; 10 bases are shared with TRBD1. The ends lost 3 bases at V and 4 bases at J; junction bases unmatched: 5. CDR3 length: 15 residues. Germline CDR1 reads LNHDA; CDR2 reads SQIVND (reference sequence). DNA of the CDR3: TGTGCCAGTAGTATCTGGGACAGGGGTGGAGAGACCCAGTACTTC. Protein: CASSIWDRGGETQYF.

This clonotype has just a few counts. CDR3 sequence: CASSTDRAHPYYEQYF. The CDR3 DNA sequence: TGTGCCAGCAGCACCGACAGGGCCCACCCATACTACGAGCAGTACTTC. This chain joins TRBV7-2 and TRBJ2-7; 7 bases agree with TRBD1. V was pared by 5 bases and J by 3 bases, with 13 bases of the junction left unmatched. Germline lookup yields CDR1 SGHTA and CDR2 FQGNSA. The CDR3 sequence is 16 residues long.

In its sample, this clonotype ranks as medium-sized. The chain has TRBV7-8 and TRBJ2-7, with no clear D. Germline V CDR1 and CDR2: SGHVS, FQNEAQ. There are 13 residues in the CDR3. Trimming took 5 bases from V and 3 from J, leaving 11 bases between them. In DNA, the CDR3 is TGTGCCAGCAGCCTCCCAATCATCTACGAGCAGTACTTC. Its translation: CASSLPIIYEQYF.

This clonotype was observed many times. The chain uses TRBV5-4 and TRBJ2-3; 11 bases match TRBD2. The CDR3 has 18 residues. With V trimmed by 4 bases and J by 0 bases, 10 bases remained unmatched. Looked up from germline, CDR1 is SGHNT and CDR2 is YYREEE (reference sequence). CDR3: CASSLRRTSGSSTDTQYF. CDR3 coding DNA: TGTGCCAGCAGCCTCCGTCGGACTAGCGGGTCTAGCACAGATACGCAGTATTTT. Full variable domain (outside the CDR3, taken from reference TRBV5-4 and TRBJ2-3): ETGVTQSPTHLIKTRGQQVTLRCSSQSGHNTVSWYQQALGQGPQFIFQYYREEENGRGNFPPRFSGLQFPNYSSELNVNALELDDSALYLCASSLRRTSGSSTDTQYFGPGTRLTVL.

Judged by abundance, this clonotype is medium-sized (0.01 to 0.1%). The chain has TRBV7-2 and TRBJ2-3, with D perhaps given as TRBD1 or TRBD2 (6 bases each). V lost 4 bases and J 11 bases, leaving 13 bases between the germline ends. Germline CDR1 and CDR2: SGHTA and FQGNSA. The CDR3 loop spans 12 amino acids. The CDR3: CASSSRGERQYF. In DNA form, the CDR3 reads TGTGCCAGCAGCTCAAGGGGGGAACGGCAGTATTTT.

In this sample, this clonotype turned up many times. The V call is TRBV6-5, the J call TRBJ2-5, with a tentative D call TRBD2 (6 bases). CDR1 is MNHEY, CDR2 SVGAGI, per germline. This CDR3 contains 16 residues. Trimming stripped 5 bases from V and 1 base from J, with 17 bases between. The CDR3 protein is CASSPPRRGLQETQYF. The CDR3 DNA reads as TGTGCCAGCAGTCCCCCCAGGCGGGGACTCCAAGAGACCCAGTACTTC.

This clonotype has a count of ten or more. The chain joins TRBV7-9 to TRBJ1-6; D possibly corresponds to TRBD1 (6 bases). The CDR3 sequence is 14 residues long. Germline V gene data show CDR1 as SEHNR and CDR2 as FQNEAQ (reference sequence). V dropped 6 bases and J dropped 9 bases, with 15 bases sitting between them. CDR3 DNA: TGTGCCAGCAGAATAGGACAGCCCAGTTCACCCCTCCACTTT. Translation: CASRIGQPSSPLHF.

This clonotype was observed many times. The chain uses TRBV19 and TRBJ2-1, with 8 bases matching TRBD2. CDR3 length equals 15 residues. Germline V gives CDR1 LNHDA, CDR2 SQIVND (reference sequence). The V segment lost 7 bases and the J segment 4 bases; nucleotides outside the gene matches: 9. This CDR3 reads CASTAGGGPYNEQFF. The CDR3 DNA reads TGTGCCAGTACAGCAGGCGGGGGGCCTTACAATGAGCAGTTCTTC.

Ten or more counts support this clonotype. V gene TRBV11-3 combines with J gene TRBJ2-1, with D unclear. The CDR3 has 14 residues. The germline gives CDR1 SGHNT, CDR2 YENEEA. Between the trimmed V and J ends, which lost 4 bases and 0 bases, there was a span of 7 bases. DNA for the CDR3: TGTGCCAGCAGCTCCCAGAGCTCCTACAATGAGCAGTTCTTC. This encodes CASSSQSSYNEQFF. The full variable domain, in which reference TRBV11-3 and TRBJ2-1 provide the parts outside the CDR3, is EAGVVQSPRYKIIEKKQPVAFWCNPISGHNTLYWYLQNLGQGPELLIRYENEEAVDDSQLPKDRFSAERLKGVDSTLKIQPAELGDSAVYLCASSSQSSYNEQFFGPGTRLTVL.

This clonotype turned up a few times. The V and J genes are TRBV2 and TRBJ1-5, with TRBD1 matching 7 bases. J lost 0 bases, V lost 6 bases, and 8 bases had no gene match. In germline, CDR1 is SNHLY, CDR2 FYNNEI. CDR3 length: 16 amino acids. The CDR3 DNA follows: TGTGCCAGCAGGGAGGACAGGACTTATAGCAATCAGCCCCAGCATTTT. Its translation: CASREDRTYSNQPQHF.

In this sample, this clonotype turned up many times. The V call is TRBV11-2, the J call TRBJ2-1, with TRBD1 matching over 8 bases. With 3 bases clipped from V and 8 bases from J, the junction kept 9 bases outside the gene matches. The germline V gene has CDR1 SGHAT and CDR2 FQNNGV. The length of the CDR3 is 15 residues. DNA for the CDR3: TGTGCCAGCAGCTTCTCAGGGGGCTCAGTCGATGAGCAGTTCTTC. As protein: CASSFSGGSVDEQFF. The entire variable domain, with the rest obtained from reference TRBV11-2 and TRBJ2-1, is as follows: EAGVAQSPRYKIIEKRQSVAFWCNPISGHATLYWYQQILGQGPKLLIQFQNNGVVDDSQLPKDRFSAERLKGVDSTLKIQPAKLEDSAVYLCASSFSGGSVDEQFFGPGTRLTVL.

This clonotype was seen many times. J is TRBJ1-1 and V is TRBV11-2; D is perhaps TRBD1 (5 bases). Germline lookup yields CDR1 SGHAT and CDR2 FQNNGV. The CDR3 extends over 15 amino acids. V lost 0 bases, J lost 12 bases, and 20 bases lay in between. The CDR3 sequence is CASSLELAGNAVSFF. CDR3 bases: TGTGCCAGCAGCTTAGAACTTGCAGGGAACGCGGTTTCTTTCTTT.

This clonotype was counted many times. V usage is TRBV29-1 and J usage is TRBJ2-7; 14 nucleotides line up with TRBD2. Unmatched junction bases numbered 7, after V lost 6 bases and J lost 0 bases. Looked up from germline, CDR1 is SQVTM and CDR2 is ANQGSEA. This CDR3 region has 16 residues. This CDR3 is CSVEGLAGAGSYEQYF. CDR3 DNA sequence: TGCAGCGTGGAGGGACTAGCGGGGGCGGGCTCCTACGAGCAGTACTTC.

By proportion, this clonotype is medium-sized. V is TRBV6-5 and J is TRBJ2-5, with D possibly matching TRBD2 (6 bases). The CDR3 has 13 amino acids. V shed 5 bases and J shed 4 bases, with 11 bases lying between them. Looked up from germline, CDR1 is MNHEY and CDR2 is SVGAGI. The CDR3 protein is CASSHRGRETQYF. CDR3 nucleotides: TGTGCCAGCAGTCATCGGGGGAGAGAGACCCAGTACTTC.

This clonotype appeared a few times. The chain carries TRBV5-1 and TRBJ2-7; D is possibly TRBD1 (7 bases). Trimming shortened V by 3 bases and J by 3 bases, and 10 bases separated the two germline ends. CDR3 length: 13 residues. Germline V lookup: CDR1 SGHRS, CDR2 YFSETQ. This CDR3 reads CASSSQGGYEQYF. CDR3 coding DNA: TGCGCCAGCAGCTCCCAGGGGGGCTACGAGCAGTACTTC.

On this clonotype: A much larger clone differs from this one at a single base, so this may be a read error. This rearrangement joins TRBV6-5 to TRBJ1-1; no firm D call. V gave up 6 bases and J gave up 5 bases, with 19 bases separating them. CDR3 size: 15 residues. The V gene's germline CDR1 is MNHEY and CDR2 SVGAGI. CDR3 region: CASRKPESANTEAFF. In DNA, the CDR3 is TGTGCCAGCAGGAAACCGGAATCCGCGAATACTGAAGCTTTCTTT.

There are many counts of this clonotype. This chain joins TRBV5-1 and TRBJ1-4; tentatively, D is TRBD1 (6 bases). Per germline, CDR1 SGHRS and CDR2 YFSETQ. Trimming took 8 bases from V and 3 from J, leaving 11 bases between them. The CDR3 has 13 residues. The CDR3 here is CASFGGPNEKLFF. The CDR3 coding sequence is TGCGCCAGTTTCGGGGGGCCTAATGAAAAACTGTTTTTT.

This chain connects TRBV4-1 to TRBJ2-3; D is unresolved. From germline, CDR1 is MGHRA and CDR2 YSYEKL. This CDR3 has 14 amino acids. V lost 3 bases to trimming and J lost 2 bases, with 9 bases between them. CDR3 bases: TGCGCCAGCAGCCAGGAAGACAACACAGATACGCAGTATTTT. This translates into CASSQEDNTDTQYF.

V and J are TRBV20-1 and TRBJ2-1, with D unresolved. Per the germline V gene, CDR1 is DFQATT and CDR2 is SNEGSKA (reference sequence). The CDR3 has 14 amino acids. The V end was cut by 3 bases, the J end by 2 bases, with 11 bases between. The CDR3 DNA is TGCAGTGCTAGGGTCCAGAGGACCTACAATGAGCAGTTCTTC. Translated, it gives CSARVQRTYNEQFF.

This clonotype came up many times. The chain joins TRBV10-3 to TRBJ1-2, with 10 bases fitting TRBD1. Unmatched junction bases numbered 6, after V lost 6 bases and J lost 5 bases. Germline V lookup: CDR1 ENHRY, CDR2 SYGVKD. This CDR3 is built from 14 residues. The CDR3 loop reads CAIRGTGEGYGYTF. The CDR3 region has the DNA TGTGCCATCAGGGGGACAGGGGAAGGTTATGGCTACACCTTC.

The chain carries TRBV20-1 and TRBJ2-2; D may be TRBD1 or TRBD2 (6 bases each). V dropped 5 bases and J dropped 2 bases, with 12 bases sitting between them. CDR3 length equals 14 residues. The germline CDR1 and CDR2 sequences are DFQATT and SNEGSKA (reference sequence). CDR3 DNA: TGCAGTGCTCGTCGGGGGCCTAACACCGGGGAGCTGTTTTTT. Translation: CSARRGPNTGELFF.

The sample holds many counts of this clonotype. The V gene is TRBV5-6, the J gene TRBJ2-1; no clear D gene. The CDR3 spans 12 residues. Trimming stripped 2 bases from V and 9 bases from J, with 9 bases between. The V gene's germline CDR1 is SGHDT and CDR2 YYEEEE. The CDR3 sequence: CASSLRSSEQFF. The CDR3 DNA sequence: TGTGCCAGCAGCTTACGATCGAGTGAGCAGTTCTTC.

There are many counts of this clonotype. The chain carries TRBV11-2 and TRBJ2-7, with 7 bases identical to TRBD1. V was clipped by 5 bases and J by 3 bases; unmatched bases: 7. The CDR3 spans 14 residues. Germline assignment: CDR1 SGHAT and CDR2 FQNNGV. CDR3 region: CASSRRTGGYEQYF. The CDR3 DNA follows: TGTGCCAGCAGCCGGCGGACAGGAGGCTACGAGCAGTACTTC.

This clonotype came up many times. The chain couples TRBV6-5 to TRBJ1-2; D may be TRBD1 (5 bases). Germline values: CDR1 MNHEY, CDR2 SVGAGI. V lost 6 bases and J lost 14, with 19 bases in between. There are 12 residues in the CDR3. The CDR3 reads CASRPGTAPMTF. Written as DNA, the CDR3 is TGTGCCAGCAGACCGGGGACGGCCCCGATGACCTTC.

This clonotype was detected ten times or more. The chain has TRBV6-6 and TRBJ2-1; D gene ambiguous. Trimming removed 3 bases at V and 7 bases at J, with 16 bases between. This CDR3 is built from 15 residues. Germline assignment: CDR1 MNHNY and CDR2 SVGAGI (reference sequence). CDR3 DNA: TGTGCCAGCAGTTATATGCGTTTAGATGGGAATGAGCAGTTCTTC. Its protein product is CASSYMRLDGNEQFF.

This clonotype occurred many times. The chain carries TRBV30 and TRBJ2-5, with a tentative D call TRBD2 (6 bases). The length of the CDR3 is 15 residues. The V gene's germline CDR1 is GTSNPN and CDR2 SVGIG (reference sequence). With 5 bases removed from V and 3 bases from J, the gap between germline ends came to 19 bases. The CDR3 DNA reads as TGTGCCTGGGCACTCCCGGGACTGTTGAAAGAGACCCAGTACTTC. Its protein product is CAWALPGLLKETQYF.

This clonotype was seen many times. The gene calls are TRBV20-1 and TRBJ1-1, with 11 bases that match TRBD1. This CDR3 contains 15 residues. V was clipped by 6 bases and J by 1 base; unmatched bases: 7. The germline V gene has CDR1 DFQATT and CDR2 SNEGSKA (reference sequence). The CDR3 DNA reads TGCAGTGCCACTGGACAGGGGGCAACGAACACTGAAGCTTTCTTT. Amino acid sequence: CSATGQGATNTEAFF.